Sequencing of this TCR beta chain was carried out in a study of low-dose radiotherapy and immunotherapy resistance in tumors. Study background: Cohort 1 was treated with 0.5 Gy per fraction at 2-week intervals, amounting to 6.5 Gy overall. In Cohort 2, 1 Gy per fraction was delivered every two weeks, for a total of 13 Gy over 26 weeks. Intravenous ipilimumab 1 mg/kg every six weeks was given with nivolumab 240 mg every two weeks.

This clonotype was seen only a few times. Given a far larger clone just one base away, this is likely a sequencing read error. Both TCRalpha and TCRbeta chains were reverse transcribed with V-gene-specific primers. Over 20 PCR cycles, TCRs were amplified from a constant-region primer and V-primer adapter. In TCRdb, the reads were re-called with MiXCR into one record per CDR3 protein. The data contain around 84,000 distinct CDR3 sequences, less than 20% of them seen just once; the ten biggest clones take up 1.3% to 1.5%. Regarding time point: after trial treatment. Noted treatment: LDRT plus nivolumab, ipilimumab, low-dose cyclophosphamide and aspirin (RACIN trial). CDR3 size: 17 residues. V was pared by 0 bases and J by 7 bases, with 22 bases between. Germline V gene sequence: CDR1 LGHNA, CDR2 YNFKEQ.

This clonotype originated in a male donor with prostate cancer. V gene TRBV4-2 combines with J gene TRBJ2-7, with D possibly called TRBD1 or TRBD2 (6 bases each). Here the sequenced sample was PBMCs, taken after low-dose radiotherapy plus immunotherapy. DNA for the CDR3: TGTGCCAGCAGCCAAGATCTGATCGGGAGCTGGGACAATGAGCAGTACTTC. Translation: CASSQDLIGSWDNEQYF.